A selection of T cell receptor beta chains follows, all from one sample in a study of cytomegalovirus exposure and HLA in healthy donors. Here immunoSEQ multiplex PCR was the method, and the copy in TCRdb shows in-frame clones only, minus some. The sample has fewer than 120,000 clones; approximately 89% are singletons. Specimen: PBMCs. The origin of the receptors is a woman between 18 and 29 years old in good health and CMV-seronegative. Both conserved end residues are part of each CDR3. The D gene is left open where the match is weak. Rows may omit the clone size; those that give it use once, few, many or a size class.

>TRBV5-1|TRBD1|-|TRBJ2-7|14
TGCGCCAGCAGCTTCGGAGGGACAGGAAACGAGCAGTACTTC
CASSFGGTGNEQYF
>TRBV28|-|-|TRBJ1-5|15
TGTGCCAGCAGTTACAGGGTGAATGGCAATCAGCCCCAGCATTTT
CASSYRVNGNQPQHF
>TRBV28|-|-|TRBJ1-1|16
TGTGCCAGCAGTTTCGACACCGGTACTTTGAACACTGAAGCTTTCTTT
CASSFDTGTLNTEAFF
>TRBV6-1|TRBD2|-|TRBJ2-1|15
TGTGCCAGCAGTACAAGCGGGGGGCCCTACAATGAGCAGTTCTTC
CASSTSGGPYNEQFF
>TRBV9|-|-|TRBJ2-2|15
TGTGCCAGCAGCGTAGACCGGGTGAACACCGGGGAGCTGTTTTTT
CASSVDRVNTGELFF
>TRBV27|-|-|TRBJ1-3|14
TGTGCCAGCAGTTTAGGAGGGCCCGGAAACACCATATATTTT
CASSLGGPGNTIYF
>TRBV7-3|TRBD2|-|TRBJ2-1|16
TGTGCCAGCAGCTCGACACTAGCGGGAGGCTACAATGAGCAGTTCTTC
CASSSTLAGGYNEQFF
>TRBV5-1|-|-|TRBJ2-7|15
TGCGCCAGCAGCCCCCCGGTGAGGAGCTCCTACGAGCAGTACTTC
CASSPPVRSSYEQYF
>TRBV4-3|TRBD1|-|TRBJ2-7|16
TGCGCCAGCAGCCAAGAAATGGGACAGGCTACCTACGAGCAGTACTTC
CASSQEMGQATYEQYF
>TRBV9|TRBD1|-|TRBJ2-2|16
TGTGCCAGCAGCGTAGGTGGGACAGGGAACACCGGGGAGCTGTTTTTT
CASSVGGTGNTGELFF
>TRBV4-1|-|-|TRBJ1-2|13
TGCGCCAGCGGGGGGGGCGCCGGATATGGCTACACCTTC
CASGGGAGYGYTF
>TRBV7-2|-|-|TRBJ2-3|19
TGTGCCAGCAGCTTTAGCGACTATCCGGCCCGGAGGGGCACAGATACGCAGTATTTT
CASSFSDYPARRGTDTQYF
>TRBV7-3|-|-|TRBJ2-2|14
TGTGCCAGCAGCTTAATTCCCCGGGCCGGGGAGCTGTTTTTT
CASSLIPRAGELFF
>TRBV7-2|TRBD1|-|TRBJ2-1|14
TGTGCCAGCAGTTCGGACAGGGTGAACAATGAGCAGTTCTTC
CASSSDRVNNEQFF
>TRBV6-1|TRBD2|-|TRBJ2-1|14
TGTGCCAGCAAGGAACTAGCGGGGGGAAATGAGCAGTTCTTC
CASKELAGGNEQFF
>TRBV4-1|-|-|TRBJ1-1|18
TGCGCCAGCAGCCAAGGACCTAATTGGGGGCAAGAGAACACTGAAGCTTTCTTT
CASSQGPNWGQENTEAFF
>TRBV7-3|TRBD2|-|TRBJ2-3|17
TGTGCCAGCAGCTTAATGGCGACGGGGGGTCTCACAGATACGCAGTATTTT
CASSLMATGGLTDTQYF
>TRBV7-3|TRBD2|-|TRBJ2-1|15
TGTGCCAGCAGCTCGACTAGCGGGGGATACAATGAGCAGTTCTTC
CASSSTSGGYNEQFF
>TRBV7-2|TRBD1|-|TRBJ2-3|15
TGTGCCAGCAGCCCAAGACAGGGGGCGGCTGATACGCAGTATTTT
CASSPRQGAADTQYF
>TRBV5-6|TRBD2|-|TRBJ2-7|16
TGTGCCAGCAGCTTATCTCTAGCGGCAGACGTTTACGAGCAGTACTTC
CASSLSLAADVYEQYF
>TRBV30|TRBD1|-|TRBJ1-4|16
TGTGCCTGGAGTCCCTTTACAGGGGCAACTAATGAAAAACTGTTTTTT
CAWSPFTGATNEKLFF
>TRBV7-9|-|-|TRBJ1-3|14
TGTGCCGGCCGGGTAGGTTCCTCTGGAAACACCATATATTTT
CAGRVGSSGNTIYF
>TRBV7-3|-|-|TRBJ2-7|14
TGTGCCAGCAGCTCTGACAGGTTCTCCTACGAGCAGTACTTC
CASSSDRFSYEQYF
>TRBV30|-|-|TRBJ2-1|13
TGTGCCTGGGGAATCGGAGTCGGGAATGAGCAGTTCTTC
CAWGIGVGNEQFF
>TRBV27|-|few|TRBJ2-2|13
TGTGCCAGCAGTCCCCCTATCACCGGGGAGCTGTTTTTT
CASSPPITGELFF
>TRBV6-5|-|-|TRBJ2-4|16
TGTGCCAGCAGTTACTCAGGCCTGCGGGCCAAAAACATTCAGTACTTC
CASSYSGLRAKNIQYF
>TRBV5-1|TRBD2|-|TRBJ2-1|16
TGCGCCAGCAGCCCACCTGGACTAGCGGGGGTCTATGAGCAGTTCTTC
CASSPPGLAGVYEQFF
>TRBV7-8|TRBD1|-|TRBJ2-7|14
TGTGCCAGCAGCCTTTGGGACAGCCCCTACGAGCAGTACTTC
CASSLWDSPYEQYF
>TRBV7-2|-|few|TRBJ2-7|13
TGTGCCAGCAGCAAGGGTCCAGGAGGGGAGCAGTACTTC
CASSKGPGGEQYF
>TRBV11-2|TRBD1|-|TRBJ1-2|18
TGTGCCAGCAGCCCCCTTTGGACAGGGGCCGCACAAGATAAAGGCTACACCTTC
CASSPLWTGAAQDKGYTF
>TRBV14|-|-|TRBJ1-4|15
TGTGCCAGCAGCACGAACAGGGAGCTAAGCGAAAAACTGTTTTTT
CASSTNRELSEKLFF
>TRBV15|-|-|TRBJ1-4|15
TGTGCCACCGAGCGGGGCGCCCGCACTAATGAAAAACTGTTTTTT
CATERGARTNEKLFF
>TRBV6-5|-|few|TRBJ1-1|13
TGTGCCAGCAGCCGTCCTCACAGGGATGAAGCTTTCTTT
CASSRPHRDEAFF
>TRBV18|-|-|TRBJ1-3|14
TGTGCCAGCTCACCAGGAGGGGCCGGAAACACCATATATTTT
CASSPGGAGNTIYF
>TRBV2|-|few|TRBJ1-1|11
TGTGCCAGCAACATGGACACTGAAGCTTTCTTT
CASNMDTEAFF
>TRBV7-9|-|-|TRBJ1-6|17
TGTGCCAGCGATCCTATCGGGGAGAGCTCCTATAATTCACCCCTCCACTTT
CASDPIGESSYNSPLHF
>TRBV15|TRBD1|-|TRBJ1-1|16
TGTGCCACCAGCAGGAAACTGACAGGGTGGGACACTGAAGCTTTCTTT
CATSRKLTGWDTEAFF
>TRBV4-1|TRBD1|-|TRBJ1-5|15
TGCGCCAGCAGCCCCCGGGACAGTCAGAATCAGCCCCAGCATTTT
CASSPRDSQNQPQHF
>TRBV11-2|-|-|TRBJ2-1|14
TGTGCCAGCACATCAACTGTCACCTACAATGAGCAGTTCTTC
CASTSTVTYNEQFF
>TRBV9|-|-|TRBJ2-3|17
TGTGCCAGCAGCGCCCCCTTGGAGCGGTCGAGCACAGATACGCAGTATTTT
CASSAPLERSSTDTQYF
>TRBV7-6|-|-|TRBJ2-6|12
TGTGCCATCTCTTCTGGGGCCAACGTCCTGACTTTC
CAISSGANVLTF
>TRBV7-3|-|once|TRBJ2-7|15
TGTGCCAGCAGCTTTGAGGGTGGCAGCTCCTACGAGCAGTACTTC
CASSFEGGSSYEQYF
>TRBV7-3|-|once|TRBJ2-1|14
TGTGCCAGCAGCTTAAGTCCTAGTTACAATGAGCAGTTCTTC
CASSLSPSYNEQFF
>TRBV6-6|-|-|TRBJ2-5|13
TGTGCCAGCAGTTCGGCGGGGATAGAGACCCAGTACTTC
CASSSAGIETQYF
>TRBV30|TRBD1|-|TRBJ1-1|12
TGTGCCTGGAGTGTGATACAGGGGGAAGCTTTCTTT
CAWSVIQGEAFF
>TRBV7-2|TRBD2|-|TRBJ2-1|17
TGTGCCAGCAGCTTAGCGGCTCTAGCGGGGGGATACAATGAGCAGTTCTTC
CASSLAALAGGYNEQFF
>TRBV27|TRBD2|-|TRBJ2-1|18
TGTGCCAGCAGTCTAGGGGGTTCCAGCGGGAGATCCTACAATGAGCAGTTCTTC
CASSLGGSSGRSYNEQFF
>TRBV7-3|-|-|TRBJ2-1|13
TGTGCCAGCAGCTTCGAACACTACAATGAGCAGTTCTTC
CASSFEHYNEQFF
>TRBV2|TRBD1|-|TRBJ1-1|15
TGTGCCAGCAGTACCCCGACAGGGGCTCACACTGAAGCTTTCTTT
CASSTPTGAHTEAFF
>TRBV10-3|-|-|TRBJ2-7|14
TGTGCCATCAGTGAGTTCCCAAACTCCTACGAGCAGTACTTC
CAISEFPNSYEQYF
>TRBV5-4|-|-|TRBJ2-7|14
TGTGCCAGCAGCGAAAACAGGGCCCCCTACGAGCAGTACTTC
CASSENRAPYEQYF
>TRBV30|TRBD1|-|TRBJ2-7|15
TGTGCCTGGAGCAAACCGGGACAGGGACGCTACGAGCAGTACTTC
CAWSKPGQGRYEQYF
>TRBV5-1|TRBD1|-|TRBJ2-1|13
TGCGCCAGCAGAGTTATACAGGGGACTGAGCAGTTCTTC
CASRVIQGTEQFF
>TRBV6-4|TRBD2|-|TRBJ2-1|15
TGTGCCAGCAGTCGTAGCGGGGCCCTTGGGGGTGAGCAGTTCTTC
CASSRSGALGGEQFF
>TRBV5-1|-|once|TRBJ2-5|14
TGCGCCAGCAGCTTGGTCGGGGGAGGAGAGACCCAGTACTTC
CASSLVGGGETQYF